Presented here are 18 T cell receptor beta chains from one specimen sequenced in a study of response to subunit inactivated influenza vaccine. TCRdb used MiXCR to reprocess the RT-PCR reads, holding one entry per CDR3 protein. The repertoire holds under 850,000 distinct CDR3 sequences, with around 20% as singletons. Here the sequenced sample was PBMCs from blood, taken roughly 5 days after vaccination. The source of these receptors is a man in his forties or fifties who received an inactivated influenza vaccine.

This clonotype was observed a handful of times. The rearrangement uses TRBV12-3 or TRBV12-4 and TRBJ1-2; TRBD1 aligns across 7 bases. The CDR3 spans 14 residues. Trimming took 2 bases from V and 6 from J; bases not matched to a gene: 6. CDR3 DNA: TGTGCCAGCAGTTTACCGGGACAGTCTGATGGCTACACCTTC. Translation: CASSLPGQSDGYTF.

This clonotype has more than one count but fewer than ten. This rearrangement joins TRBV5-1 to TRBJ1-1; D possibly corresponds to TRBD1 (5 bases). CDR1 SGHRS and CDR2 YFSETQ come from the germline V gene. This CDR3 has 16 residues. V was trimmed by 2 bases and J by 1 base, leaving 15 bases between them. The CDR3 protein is CASSFFAGAGNTEAFF. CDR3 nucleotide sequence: TGCGCCAGCAGCTTTTTTGCCGGGGCTGGGAACACTGAAGCTTTCTTT.

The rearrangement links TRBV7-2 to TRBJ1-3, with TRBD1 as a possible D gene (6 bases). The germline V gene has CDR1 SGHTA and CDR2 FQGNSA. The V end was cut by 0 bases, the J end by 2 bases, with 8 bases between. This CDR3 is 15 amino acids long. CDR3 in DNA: TGTGCCAGCAGCTTAGCCACAGGGACTGGAAACACCATATATTTT. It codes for CASSLATGTGNTIYF.

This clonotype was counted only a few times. CDR3 in amino acids: CASSYFSGINTGELFF. Written as DNA, the CDR3 is TGTGCCAGCAGTTACTTCAGTGGAATCAACACCGGGGAGCTGTTTTTT. The chain is built from TRBV6-5 and TRBJ2-2; D gene ambiguous. The CDR3 is 16 amino acids. Trimming stripped 1 base from V and 2 bases from J, with 11 bases between. CDR1 is MNHEY, CDR2 SVGAGI, per germline.

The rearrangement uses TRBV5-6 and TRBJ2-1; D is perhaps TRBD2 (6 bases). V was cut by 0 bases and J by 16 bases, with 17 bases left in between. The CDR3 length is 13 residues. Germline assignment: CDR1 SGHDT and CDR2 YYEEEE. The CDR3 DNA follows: TGTGCCAGCAGCTTGGGGGGGGACCCCGGGCCCTTCTTC. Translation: CASSLGGDPGPFF.

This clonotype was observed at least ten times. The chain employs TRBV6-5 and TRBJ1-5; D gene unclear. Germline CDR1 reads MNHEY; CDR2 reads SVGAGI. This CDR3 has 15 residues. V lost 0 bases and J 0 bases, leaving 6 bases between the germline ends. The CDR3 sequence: CASSYSGSSNQPQHF. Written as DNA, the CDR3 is TGTGCCAGCAGTTACTCCGGGAGTAGCAATCAGCCCCAGCATTTT.

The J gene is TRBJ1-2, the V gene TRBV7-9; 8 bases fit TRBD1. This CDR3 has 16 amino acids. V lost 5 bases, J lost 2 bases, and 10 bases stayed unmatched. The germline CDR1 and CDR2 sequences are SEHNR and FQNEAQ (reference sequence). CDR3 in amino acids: CASSLPSDRENYGYTF. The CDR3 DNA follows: TGTGCCAGCAGCCTCCCTTCGGACAGGGAAAACTATGGCTACACCTTC.

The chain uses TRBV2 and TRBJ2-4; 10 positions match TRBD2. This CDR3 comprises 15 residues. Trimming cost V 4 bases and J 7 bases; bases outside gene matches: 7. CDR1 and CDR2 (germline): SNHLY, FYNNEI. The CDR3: CASSGTGLAWNIQYF. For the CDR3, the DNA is TGTGCCAGCAGTGGGACGGGACTAGCGTGGAACATTCAGTACTTC.

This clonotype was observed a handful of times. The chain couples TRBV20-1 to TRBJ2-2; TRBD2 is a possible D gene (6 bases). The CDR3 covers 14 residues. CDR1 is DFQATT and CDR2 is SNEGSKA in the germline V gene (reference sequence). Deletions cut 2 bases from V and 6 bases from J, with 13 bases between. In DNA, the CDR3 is TGCAGTGCTAGATATCCCAGCGGGTCCGGGGAGCTGTTTTTT. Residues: CSARYPSGSGELFF.

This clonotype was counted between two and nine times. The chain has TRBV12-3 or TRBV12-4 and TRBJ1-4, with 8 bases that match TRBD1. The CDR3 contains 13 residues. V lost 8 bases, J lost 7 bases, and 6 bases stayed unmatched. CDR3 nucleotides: TGTGCCAGCGGCCTTACAGGGGGTGAAAAACTGTTTTTT. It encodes CASGLTGGEKLFF.

The CDR3 nucleotides read TGCGCCAGCAGCCAGGGGGGGGCGCCGGGGGGCACTGAAGCTTTCTTT. Residues: CASSQGGAPGGTEAFF. The chain recombines TRBV4-1 with TRBJ1-1; D may be TRBD1 (6 bases). The CDR3 spans 16 residues. Trimming stripped 3 bases from V and 4 bases from J, with 18 bases between. Germline loops: CDR1 MGHRA, CDR2 YSYEKL.

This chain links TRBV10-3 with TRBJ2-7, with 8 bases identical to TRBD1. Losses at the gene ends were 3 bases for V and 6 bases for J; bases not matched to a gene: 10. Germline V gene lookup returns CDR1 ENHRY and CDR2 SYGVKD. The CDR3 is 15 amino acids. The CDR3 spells CAISDVGRGLSEQYF. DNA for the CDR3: TGTGCCATCAGTGATGTTGGCAGGGGGCTGTCCGAGCAGTACTTC.

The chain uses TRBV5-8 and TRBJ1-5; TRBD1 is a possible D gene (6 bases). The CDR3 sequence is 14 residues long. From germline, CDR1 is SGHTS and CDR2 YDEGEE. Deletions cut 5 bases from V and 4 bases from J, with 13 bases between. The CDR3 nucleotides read TGTGCCAGCAGACGCATGAGGGGGAATCAGCCCCAGCATTTT. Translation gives CASRRMRGNQPQHF.

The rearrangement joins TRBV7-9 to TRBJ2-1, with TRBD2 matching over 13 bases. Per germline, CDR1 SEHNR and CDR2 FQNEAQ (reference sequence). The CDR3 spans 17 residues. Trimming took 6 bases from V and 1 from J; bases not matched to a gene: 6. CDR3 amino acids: CASRPPGLAGSYNEQFF. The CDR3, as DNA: TGTGCCAGCAGGCCACCGGGACTAGCGGGATCCTACAATGAGCAGTTCTTC.

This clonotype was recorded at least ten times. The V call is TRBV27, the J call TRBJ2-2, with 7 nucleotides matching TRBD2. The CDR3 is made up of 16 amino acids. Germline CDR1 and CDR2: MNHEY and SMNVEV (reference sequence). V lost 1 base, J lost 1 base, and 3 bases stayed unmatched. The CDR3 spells CASSLWASGNTGELFF. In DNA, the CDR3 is TGTGCCAGCAGTTTATGGGCTAGCGGGAACACCGGGGAGCTGTTTTTT.

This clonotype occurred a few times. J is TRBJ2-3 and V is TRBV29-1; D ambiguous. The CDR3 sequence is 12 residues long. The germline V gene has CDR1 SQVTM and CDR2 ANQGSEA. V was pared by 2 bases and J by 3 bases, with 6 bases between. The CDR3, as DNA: TGCAGCGTTGAACTGGGAACAGATACGCAGTATTTT. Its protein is CSVELGTDTQYF.

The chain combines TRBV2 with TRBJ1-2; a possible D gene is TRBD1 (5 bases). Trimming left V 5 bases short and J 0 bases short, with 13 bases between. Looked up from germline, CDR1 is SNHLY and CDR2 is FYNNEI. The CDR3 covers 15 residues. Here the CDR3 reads CASSSLSRANYGYTF. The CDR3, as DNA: TGTGCCAGCAGTAGCCTTTCCAGGGCTAACTATGGCTACACCTTC.

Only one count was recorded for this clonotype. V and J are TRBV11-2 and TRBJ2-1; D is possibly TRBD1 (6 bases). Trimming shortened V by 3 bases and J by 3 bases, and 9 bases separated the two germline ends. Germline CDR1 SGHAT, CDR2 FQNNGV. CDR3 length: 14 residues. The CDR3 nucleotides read TGTGCCAGCAGCTTTGGACAGATCTACAATGAGCAGTTCTTC. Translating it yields CASSFGQIYNEQFF. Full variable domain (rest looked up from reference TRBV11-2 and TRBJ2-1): EAGVAQSPRYKIIEKRQSVAFWCNPISGHATLYWYQQILGQGPKLLIQFQNNGVVDDSQLPKDRFSAERLKGVDSTLKIQPAKLEDSAVYLCASSFGQIYNEQFFGPGTRLTVL.